The 23 T cell receptor beta chains given below trace back to one sample, sequenced in a study of long-term antiretroviral therapy in people with HIV. Samples were assayed with immunoSEQ v3.0 at survey level. Method: immunoSEQ multiplex PCR; TCRdb's copy keeps in-frame clones and lacks some. Here the sample spans roughly 5,000 clones, 78% being singletons. The sequenced sample was unsorted PBMCs, obtained 1.8 years before starting antiretroviral therapy. These receptors all come from a man aged 40-49 years with HIV.

A few counts support this clone. A much larger clone differs from this one at a single base, so this may be a read error. The chain has TRBV28 and TRBJ1-1, with TRBD1 matching 8 bases. Germline V lookup: CDR1 MDHEN, CDR2 SYDVKM. This CDR3 region has 14 residues. J gave up 1 base and V 6 bases, and 4 bases lay outside the gene matches. CDR3 in DNA: TGTGCCAGCAGCGTAGGACAGGGGAACACTGAAGCTTTCTTT. Encoded protein: CASSVGQGNTEAFF.

The chain links TRBV4-3 to TRBJ2-1, with D unclear. The CDR3 covers 14 residues. Germline V lookup: CDR1 LGHNA, CDR2 YSLEER. V was clipped by 0 bases and J by 4 bases, with 7 bases between them. The CDR3 DNA is TGCGCCAGCAGCCAAGATTGGGCTTACAATGAGCAGTTCTTC. Its protein is CASSQDWAYNEQFF.

This rearrangement joins TRBV11-3 to TRBJ2-2; the D gene is possibly TRBD1 (5 bases). CDR1 SGHNT and CDR2 YENEEA come from the germline V gene. The CDR3 runs to 15 residues. The V end lost 1 base, the J end lost 1 base, and 7 bases lay between the germline ends. The CDR3 protein is CASSLVTGNTGELFF. The CDR3 DNA reads as TGTGCCAGCAGCTTAGTTACAGGGAACACCGGGGAGCTGTTTTTT.

The chain has TRBV18 and TRBJ2-5, with D perhaps TRBD1 (5 bases). There are 15 residues in the CDR3. Trimming left V 2 bases short and J 5 bases short, with 15 bases between. Germline values: CDR1 KGHSH, CDR2 LQKENI. As DNA, the CDR3 is TGTGCCAGCTCACCAGCGACGTTGGGGCGGGAGACCCAGTACTTC. Its translation: CASSPATLGRETQYF.

The CDR3 DNA is TGTGCCAGCAGTTTTAGACAGGGAAAACTGTTTTTT. Its protein is CASSFRQGKLFF. J is TRBJ1-4 and V is TRBV28; 7 bases line up with TRBD1. The CDR3 has 12 residues. Germline assignment: CDR1 MDHEN and CDR2 SYDVKM. J lost 10 bases, V lost 3 bases, and 2 bases had no gene match.

V gene TRBV15 combines with J gene TRBJ1-5, with D hard to call. CDR1 LNHNV and CDR2 YYDKDF come from the germline V gene (reference sequence). The CDR3 covers 12 residues. Between the trimmed V and J ends, which lost 3 bases and 4 bases, there was a span of 4 bases. CDR3 protein: CATSSQNQPQHF. DNA for the CDR3: TGTGCCACCAGCAGTCAAAATCAGCCCCAGCATTTT.

The rearrangement uses TRBV9 and TRBJ1-6; D remains unclear. Trimming cost V 0 bases and J 9 bases, with 10 bases left between them. Germline CDR1 and CDR2: SGDLS and YYNGEE. The CDR3 runs to 14 residues. CDR3 DNA sequence: TGTGCCAGCAGCGTAGGTGGAGTCGGTTCACCCCTCCACTTT. It codes for CASSVGGVGSPLHF.

The chain carries TRBV10-3 and TRBJ2-7; tentative D call: TRBD1 (6 bases). V shed 2 bases and J shed 7 bases, with 18 bases lying between them. The CDR3 is 15 residues long. Germline V gene sequence: CDR1 ENHRY, CDR2 SYGVKD. Written as DNA, the CDR3 is TGTGCCATCAGTGAGACAGAGGACAGCGGCCTAGAGCAGTACTTC. Translating it yields CAISETEDSGLEQYF.

This clone was counted a few times. A much larger clone differs by one base, so this may be a read error. Other DNA variants within this sample encode the same CDR3. The chain is built from TRBV27 and TRBJ2-1; 8 bases align to TRBD2. With 3 bases clipped from V and 4 bases from J, the junction kept 5 bases outside the gene matches. Germline V gives CDR1 MNHEY, CDR2 SMNVEV (reference sequence). This CDR3 region has 15 residues. The chain's CDR3 is CASSFPSGRYNEQFF. The CDR3 DNA follows: TGTGCCAGCAGTTTCCCCAGCGGGAGATACAATGAGCAGTTCTTC.

The gene calls are TRBV7-3 and TRBJ2-2; 12 bases are shared with TRBD2. Germline V gene lookup returns CDR1 SGHTA and CDR2 FQGTGA. V dropped 0 bases and J dropped 5; count of bases not matched to a gene: 1. CDR3 size: 16 residues. As DNA, the CDR3 is TGTGCCAGCAGCTTAACGACTAGCGGGAGTACCGGGGAGCTGTTTTTT. It codes for CASSLTTSGSTGELFF.

The rearrangement uses TRBV6-4 and TRBJ2-1, with D possibly TRBD1 on 6 matching bases. Trimming cost V 8 bases and J 0 bases, with 14 bases left between them. There are 15 residues in the CDR3. From germline, CDR1 is MRHNA and CDR2 SNTAGT. CDR3 sequence reads: CASSLEGGSYNEQFF. CDR3 bases: TGTGCCAGCTCCCTCGAAGGGGGCTCCTACAATGAGCAGTTCTTC.

The rearrangement joins TRBV28 to TRBJ1-1; the D is unclear. CDR3 length: 12 amino acids. CDR1 and CDR2 (germline): MDHEN, SYDVKM. V shed 4 bases and J shed 3 bases, with 6 bases lying between them. The CDR3 region has the DNA TGTGCCAGCAGTTCCTTGGACACTGAAGCTTTCTTT. Its protein is CASSSLDTEAFF.

The V and J genes are TRBV5-1 and TRBJ2-1; 11 bases map to TRBD2. There are 15 residues in the CDR3. Germline V gene lookup returns CDR1 SGHRS and CDR2 YFSETQ. With V trimmed by 4 bases and J by 6 bases, 6 bases remained unmatched. CDR3 bases: TGCGCCAGCAGCAACCGGACTAGCGGGTTCAATGAGCAGTTCTTC. It translates to CASSNRTSGFNEQFF.

This clone was counted between two and nine times. This chain uses TRBV5-5 with TRBJ2-7; unclear D gene. V was cut by 4 bases and J by 0 bases, with 14 bases left in between. CDR1 is SGHKS, CDR2 YYEKEE, per germline (reference sequence). This CDR3 is built from 15 residues. The chain's CDR3 is CASSPESFSSYEQYF. As DNA, the CDR3 is TGTGCCAGCAGCCCGGAGAGTTTTAGCTCCTACGAGCAGTACTTC.

This clone was seen only once. The chain combines TRBV30 with TRBJ1-5; 10 nucleotides match TRBD1. Unmatched junction bases numbered 4, after V lost 1 base and J lost 4 bases. The germline V gene encodes CDR1 GTSNPN and CDR2 SVGIG (reference sequence). The CDR3 spans 15 residues. The CDR3 DNA sequence: TGTGCCTGGAGTGCCGACAGGGGGCCGAATCAGCCCCAGCATTTT. This encodes CAWSADRGPNQPQHF.

This chain links TRBV18 with TRBJ1-1; no reliable D call. Trimming left V 0 bases short and J 5 bases short, with 13 bases between. This CDR3 has 15 amino acids. CDR1 is KGHSH and CDR2 is LQKENI in the germline V gene. CDR3 in amino acids: CASSPPSGRGTEAFF. CDR3 DNA: TGTGCCAGCTCACCACCGTCAGGACGGGGAACTGAAGCTTTCTTT.

V is TRBV9 and J is TRBJ2-7, with 14 positions matching TRBD2. V shed 3 bases, J shed 10 bases, and the junction held 18 bases outside the gene matches. The length of the CDR3 is 18 residues. Germline V gene sequence: CDR1 SGDLS, CDR2 YYNGEE. CDR3: CASSAFPPGLAGENTQYF. The CDR3 bases are TGTGCCAGCAGCGCTTTCCCCCCGGGACTAGCGGGAGAGAACACTCAGTACTTC.

The chain carries TRBV5-1 and TRBJ2-5, with 15 bases that match TRBD2. The CDR3 sequence is 18 residues long. V dropped 0 bases and J dropped 1; count of bases not matched to a gene: 4. The germline CDR1 and CDR2 sequences are SGHRS and YFSETQ. CDR3 region: CASSLGGLAGGFQETQYF. The CDR3 DNA is TGCGCCAGCAGCTTGGGGGGACTAGCGGGAGGATTCCAAGAGACCCAGTACTTC. Drawing the rest from reference TRBV5-1 and TRBJ2-5, the complete variable domain is KAGVTQTPRYLIKTRGQQVTLSCSPISGHRSVSWYQQTPGQGLQFLFEYFSETQRNKGNFPGRFSGRQFSNSRSEMNVSTLELGDSALYLCASSLGGLAGGFQETQYFGPGTRLLVL.

Within the sample, this clone is medium-sized. Other nucleotide sequences in the sample specify the same CDR3. This rearrangement joins TRBV27 to TRBJ2-1, with 9 bases fitting TRBD2. After removal of 3 bases from V and 4 bases from J, the junction contained 4 bases not matched to a gene. The CDR3 is 15 amino acids. CDR1 MNHEY and CDR2 SMNVEV come from the germline V gene (reference sequence). CDR3 amino acids: CASSFPSGRYNEQFF. The CDR3 DNA reads as TGTGCCAGCAGTTTCCCCAGCGGGAGGTACAATGAGCAGTTCTTC.

The chain employs TRBV7-3 and TRBJ1-5; D is perhaps TRBD1 (5 bases). The CDR3 totals 13 residues. Germline CDR1 SGHTA, CDR2 FQGTGA. The V end lost 5 bases, the J end lost 6 bases, and 11 bases lay between the germline ends. This CDR3 reads CASSTWGGQPQHF. The CDR3 coding sequence is TGTGCCAGCAGCACCTGGGGGGGTCAGCCCCAGCATTTT.

This rearrangement joins TRBV19 to TRBJ2-1, with unresolved D. The CDR3 is made up of 15 amino acids. Per germline, CDR1 LNHDA and CDR2 SQIVND (reference sequence). V dropped 3 bases and J dropped 3 bases, with 12 bases sitting between them. CDR3 bases: TGTGCCAGTAGTATGTGGGGTGACGACTACAATGAGCAGTTCTTC. It is translated as CASSMWGDDYNEQFF.

The chain links TRBV30 to TRBJ1-1; TRBD1 agrees at 7 bases. After removal of 3 bases from V and 3 bases from J, the junction contained 4 bases not matched to a gene. CDR1 is GTSNPN and CDR2 is SVGIG in the germline V gene (reference sequence). The CDR3 totals 13 residues. Here the CDR3 reads CAWSLQGYTEAFF. The CDR3 DNA reads as TGTGCCTGGAGCCTACAGGGGTACACTGAAGCTTTCTTT.

The V gene is TRBV9, the J gene TRBJ2-5, with D possibly called TRBD1 or TRBD2 (6 bases each). The CDR3 runs to 14 residues. V lost 3 bases and J 2 bases, leaving 11 bases between the germline ends. Germline CDR1 is SGDLS and CDR2 is YYNGEE. The CDR3 spells CASSARGGQETQYF. In nucleotides, the CDR3 is TGTGCCAGCAGCGCACGAGGGGGGCAAGAGACCCAGTACTTC.